This T cell receptor beta chain is from a study of human T cells and chemical hapten exposure. At the level of the study: Per-sample TCR yields varied mainly from small pooled library volume differences. Regarding the study as a whole: High-frequency TCRs, those above 1 in 1000, stayed the same after DPC sensitization.

This clonotype is categorized as medium-sized (0.01 to 0.1%). Its antigen is unidentified. CDR1 and CDR2 (germline): SGHTA, FQGTGA. This CDR3 contains 12 residues. The V end was cut by 2 bases, the J end by 2 bases, with 2 bases between. The time point denotes: healthy volunteer bleed at 2 weeks. Extraction yielded total RNA from whole blood (unfractionated). Attachment of unique molecular identifiers to individual cDNA molecules was performed in the library. The authors' processing: Samples ranged from roughly 20,000 to 750,000 TCRs, with a median of approximately 90,000. TCRdb re-called the RACE reads with MiXCR, one entry per CDR3 protein. The V and J calls were determined by TCRdb, not by the authors. The data contain about 46,000 distinct CDR3 sequences, around 4.5% of them singletons.

This clonotype was obtained from a female donor in good health. Some clones in this sample may be carry-over from other donors' samples. Sample: whole blood. The V and J genes are TRBV7-3 and TRBJ2-3; D remains unclear. In nucleotides, the CDR3 is TGTGCCAGCAGCTTAGACACAGATACGCAGTATTTT. Translating it yields CASSLDTDTQYF. The complete variable domain, with remaining parts taken from reference TRBV7-3 and TRBJ2-3, reads GAGVSQTPSNKVTEKGKYVELRCDPISGHTALYWYRQSLGQGPEFLIYFQGTGAADDSGLPNDRFFAVRPEGSVSTLKIQRTERGDSAVYLCASSLDTDTQYFGPGTRLTVL.